Each of the 23 T cell receptor beta chains below was sequenced from the same sample in a study of CD8 T cells in Susac syndrome. The RNA input was roughly 0.5 to 1 ug, and it was reverse transcribed with random hexamers. TCRdb re-called the immunoSEQ multiplex PCR reads with MiXCR, one entry per CDR3 protein. The sample has 200,000 to 300,000 distinct CDR3 sequences, almost 97% seen once. The sample was CD4+ T cells from PBMCs. These receptors were obtained from a human donor with Susac syndrome.

The chain has TRBV6-5 and TRBJ2-6; D unclear. The germline V and J ends were trimmed by 0 bases and 0 bases, with 12 bases remaining between them. CDR1 MNHEY and CDR2 SVGAGI come from the germline V gene. The length of the CDR3 is 18 residues. The CDR3 DNA is TGTGCCAGCAGTTACTCACCCGACAATCTCTCTGGGGCCAACGTCCTGACTTTC. Translated, it gives CASSYSPDNLSGANVLTF.

The V call is TRBV3-1, the J call TRBJ2-4; maybe TRBD2 (5 bases). There are 15 residues in the CDR3. Germline CDR1 LGHDT, CDR2 YNNKEL (reference sequence). The ends were cut back, 1 base at V and 4 bases at J, with 11 bases in the middle. The CDR3 nucleotides are TGTGCCAGCAGCCAAGCAGGAACGGGGAAAAACATTCAGTACTTC. This gives the protein CASSQAGTGKNIQYF.

This chain connects TRBV27 to TRBJ2-7; 7 positions agree with TRBD1. This CDR3 contains 14 residues. With V trimmed by 7 bases and J by 2 bases, 8 bases remained unmatched. Germline loops: CDR1 MNHEY, CDR2 SMNVEV (reference sequence). The CDR3 bases are TGTGCCAGCACCAGGGGCAGGGGGACCTACGAGCAGTACTTC. It codes for CASTRGRGTYEQYF.

The chain has TRBV24-1 and TRBJ1-2; 9 bases line up with TRBD1. V gave up 2 bases and J gave up 8 bases; unmatched junction bases: 2. The CDR3 is made up of 13 amino acids. Germline CDR1 is KGHDR and CDR2 is SFDVKD. CDR3 sequence reads: CATSDYGTGGYTF. The DNA of the CDR3 is TGTGCCACCAGTGATTATGGGACAGGGGGCTACACCTTC.

The V and J genes are TRBV4-1 and TRBJ2-1; 7 positions agree with TRBD2. The CDR3 is made up of 16 amino acids. Unmatched junction bases numbered 4, after V lost 0 bases and J lost 2 bases. Germline V CDR1 and CDR2: MGHRA, YSYEKL. DNA of the CDR3: TGCGCCAGCAGCCAAGATAGCGGGTCCCCCTACAATGAGCAGTTCTTC. Translated, it gives CASSQDSGSPYNEQFF.

The V call is TRBV29-1, the J call TRBJ2-7, with D hard to call. In germline, CDR1 is SQVTM, CDR2 ANQGSEA. CDR3 size: 14 residues. V was trimmed by 4 bases and J by 0 bases, leaving 13 bases between them. The chain's CDR3 is CSVVRQESSYEQYF. The DNA for the CDR3 is TGCAGCGTTGTGAGGCAGGAGAGCTCCTACGAGCAGTACTTC.

A few counts support this clonotype. The rearrangement joins TRBV18 to TRBJ2-1; 7 bases align to TRBD1. This CDR3 is built from 15 residues. Per germline, CDR1 KGHSH and CDR2 LQKENI. Trimming at V came to 3 bases and at J to 1 base, leaving 3 bases not matched to a gene. The CDR3 nucleotides read TGTGCCAGCTCACCCCGGGACAGTTCCTACAATGAGCAGTTCTTC. Amino acid sequence: CASSPRDSSYNEQFF.

The V call is TRBV30, the J call TRBJ2-1; 9 bases agree with TRBD1. Germline CDR1 and CDR2: GTSNPN and SVGIG (reference sequence). This CDR3 region has 15 residues. V was pared by 2 bases and J by 3 bases, with 5 bases of the junction left unmatched. CDR3 bases: TGTGCCTGGAGTACGGGACAGGGTATCTACAATGAGCAGTTCTTC. Its protein product is CAWSTGQGIYNEQFF.

The chain employs TRBV4-1 and TRBJ2-1, with TRBD1 matching 9 bases. Trimming at V came to 0 bases and at J to 7 bases, leaving 7 bases not matched to a gene. The CDR3 is 16 residues long. Germline CDR1 and CDR2: MGHRA and YSYEKL. CDR3 residues: CASSQENRGHRNEQFF. Written as DNA, the CDR3 is TGCGCCAGCAGCCAAGAAAACAGGGGGCACCGAAATGAGCAGTTCTTC.

This clonotype was detected a few times. The gene calls are TRBV28 and TRBJ2-7; D call uncertain. Trimming removed 5 bases from V and 0 bases from J, with 8 bases in between. The germline gives CDR1 MDHEN, CDR2 SYDVKM. CDR3 size: 13 residues. CDR3 DNA sequence: TGTGCCAGCAGTCCACGAACCTCCTACGAGCAGTACTTC. Translated, it gives CASSPRTSYEQYF.

This sequence joins TRBV18 and TRBJ2-7; no firm D call. V shed 2 bases and J shed 2 bases, with 4 bases lying between them. There are 12 residues in the CDR3. Germline V CDR1 and CDR2: KGHSH, LQKENI. The CDR3 reads CASSPNPYEQYF. Here the CDR3 DNA reads TGTGCCAGCTCACCAAATCCCTACGAGCAGTACTTC.

CDR3 residues: CASSQERIGYGYTF. The DNA of the CDR3 is TGTGCCAGCAGCCAAGAGCGGATTGGCTATGGCTACACCTTC. This chain joins TRBV4-2 and TRBJ1-2; D remains unclear. V was cut by 0 bases and J by 4 bases, with 9 bases left in between. The CDR3 is 14 residues long. CDR1 is LGHNA and CDR2 is YNFKEQ in the germline V gene.

The chain joins TRBV5-6 to TRBJ1-5, with 7 positions matching TRBD1. CDR1 and CDR2 (germline): SGHDT, YYEEEE. CDR3 size: 15 residues. V shed 4 bases, J shed 3 bases, and the junction held 7 bases outside the gene matches. CDR3 sequence (DNA): TGTGCCAGCAGCCTCTTTGACAGGGACAATCAGCCCCAGCATTTT. Its protein is CASSLFDRDNQPQHF.

The chain uses TRBV12-3 or TRBV12-4 and TRBJ1-5; 7 nucleotides align to TRBD1. V dropped 5 bases and J dropped 5; count of bases not matched to a gene: 9. The CDR3 runs to 15 residues. The CDR3 coding sequence is TGTGCCAGCAGTCCAAGAACCAGGGGGGATCAGCCCCAGCATTTT. It specifies CASSPRTRGDQPQHF.

This chain connects TRBV3-1 to TRBJ2-1; TRBD2 aligns across 7 bases. V lost 6 bases to trimming and J lost 5 bases; unmatched junction nucleotides: 13. Germline assignment: CDR1 LGHDT and CDR2 YNNKEL (reference sequence). CDR3 length: 16 residues. The CDR3, as DNA: TGTGCCAGCAGGAGGACTGGTAGCGGGCGTAACAATGAGCAGTTCTTC. This sequence encodes CASRRTGSGRNNEQFF.

The chain recombines TRBV5-4 with TRBJ2-3; TRBD1 is a possible D gene (6 bases). This CDR3 region has 15 residues. Germline V CDR1 and CDR2: SGHNT, YYREEE (reference sequence). Trimming shortened V by 0 bases and J by 3 bases, and 11 bases separated the two germline ends. CDR3 bases: TGTGCCAGCAGCTTGGACCGGGACAAGACAGATACGCAGTATTTT. Its translation: CASSLDRDKTDTQYF.

The rearrangement uses TRBV7-6 and TRBJ1-1; D may be TRBD1 (5 bases). Trimming cost V 8 bases and J 0 bases, with 10 bases left between them. CDR3 length: 13 residues. From germline, CDR1 is SGHVS and CDR2 FNYEAQ. CDR3 amino acids: CASGEQVNTEAFF. The CDR3 DNA reads as TGTGCCAGCGGAGAACAGGTGAACACTGAAGCTTTCTTT. Variable domain in full (rest from reference TRBV7-6 and TRBJ1-1): GAGVSQSPRYKVTKRGQDVALRCDPISGHVSLYWYRQALGQGPEFLTYFNYEAQQDKSGLPNDRFSAERPEGSISTLTIQRTEQRDSAMYRCASGEQVNTEAFFGQGTRLTVV.

The chain couples TRBV4-1 to TRBJ2-1, with 7 bases lining up with TRBD2. Per the germline V gene, CDR1 is MGHRA and CDR2 is YSYEKL. J was trimmed by 5 bases and V by 4 bases; bases with no gene match: 8. The length of the CDR3 is 15 residues. The CDR3 loop reads CASSLGTNHDNEQFF. The DNA of the CDR3 is TGCGCCAGCAGCCTCGGGACTAACCATGACAATGAGCAGTTCTTC.

The rearrangement uses TRBV15 and TRBJ1-1; no clear D. Per the germline V gene, CDR1 is LNHNV and CDR2 is YYDKDF (reference sequence). Trimming removed 3 bases at V and 1 base at J, with 9 bases between. The CDR3 spans 14 residues. CDR3 coding DNA: TGTGCCACCAGCAGGTGGGTGGGGAACACTGAAGCTTTCTTT. Translated: CATSRWVGNTEAFF.

The V and J genes are TRBV2 and TRBJ2-2; tentative D call: TRBD2 (6 bases). Germline CDR1 and CDR2: SNHLY and FYNNEI. Trimming removed 6 bases at V and 7 bases at J, with 15 bases between. CDR3 size: 14 residues. CDR3 in amino acids: CASRRGDLGGELFF. CDR3 bases: TGTGCCAGCAGGCGCGGGGATCTCGGCGGGGAGCTGTTTTTT.

The chain is built from TRBV29-1 and TRBJ2-7; weak D call: TRBD1 (5 bases). The germline gives CDR1 SQVTM, CDR2 ANQGSEA. The V and J ends lost 4 bases and 9 bases respectively, with 16 bases between them. The CDR3 loop spans 12 amino acids. Here the CDR3 reads CSVGAGITGQYF. The CDR3 coding sequence is TGCAGCGTTGGGGCAGGGATAACCGGGCAGTACTTC.

This clonotype was seen more than once but under ten times. This sequence joins TRBV7-3 and TRBJ2-1; 13 bases are a match to TRBD2. CDR3 length equals 16 residues. Germline trimming cut 3 bases from V and 4 bases from J; bases unmatched to any gene: 3. CDR1 and CDR2 from the germline V gene are SGHTA and FQGTGA. The CDR3 here is CASSLGGLAGYNEQFF. CDR3 DNA: TGTGCCAGCAGCTTGGGGGGACTAGCGGGGTACAATGAGCAGTTCTTC.

This chain connects TRBV4-2 to TRBJ2-7; 7 nucleotides agree with TRBD2. The germline V gene encodes CDR1 LGHNA and CDR2 YNFKEQ. V was pared by 4 bases and J by 2 bases, with 8 bases of the junction left unmatched. The CDR3 has 15 residues. DNA of the CDR3: TGTGCCAGCAGCCCCCGGATGCTAGCGGCCTACGAGCAGTACTTC. Amino acids: CASSPRMLAAYEQYF.